This entry concerns a single T cell receptor beta chain. The antigen it binds to is not known. No base quality values were provided; no much bigger clone lies one nucleotide off. This entry is derived from a study of shared clonotypes between healthy human individuals (dated by TCRdb to 2019 to 2021). About the study as a whole: A couple of women and a few men aged 18 to 49 years were included in the cohort. To increase sequencing depth and limit assay-specific biases, TCR repertoire library preparation and sequencing were carried out by different laboratories using diverse techniques. The study deeply sequenced blood TCR repertoires of about five healthy adults to estimate repertoire size and the extent of clonotype sharing between individuals. Leukapheresis yielded between about 0.94 and 9.5 billion PBMCs per donor. Paper-wide results and their limitations: Sampling was limited to blood, and TCR repertoires in tissue likely differ from TCR repertoires in blood. The genetic and exposure-history diversity represented was limited by the small number of donors. Based on pairwise subsampling, the degree of clonotype sharing among donors was expected to be affected by sequencing depth.

The junction shows trimming of 3 bases on V and 8 bases on J, plus 15 bases between the germline ends. In the germline V gene, CDR1 corresponds to SGHRS and CDR2 to YFSETQ. Including cysteine and phenylalanine, the CDR3 has 14 amino acids. The only DNA kept is the CDR3, 42 bases in frame from the first base. Using the deep immunoSEQ assay, TCR CDR3 regions were amplified from genomic DNA by multiplex PCR. Extracted genomic DNA from each cell subset was distributed evenly across all wells of several immunoSEQ 96-well plates, and each plate was treated as a replicate. Each replicate PCR for unsorted PBMC received 300 to 350 ng genomic DNA, equal to about 30,000 T cell genomes. Ten immunoSEQ deep assay plates were used to sequence the unsorted PBMC genomic DNA. The purified libraries were quantified using a Qubit 3.0 fluorometer, sized with a Bioanalyzer 2100, and then quantified again using the KAPA Library Quantification kit. A separate single-read 150-cycle Illumina NextSeq 550 flow cell was used to sequence each immunoSEQ 96-well plate. In the original analysis: The immunoSEQ output contained only junctional sequences without quality scores, so filtering could not match that applied to full-length reads. Sequences were annotated with PyIR, a Python wrapper for IgBLAST v1.9, using IMGT germline references to assign V/J genes and CDR3. Any read was removed if the V/J assignment was weak (E-value above 1e-6), the CDR3 was missing, or the read contained stop codons, out-of-frame junctions, or ambiguous translated residues. A V3J clonotype was defined by an identical inferred V gene, J gene, and CDR3 amino acid sequence. Percentage overlap between repertoires was computed as shared unique clonotypes divided by the size of the smaller repertoire. RTK rarefaction, the Chao1 estimator, and Recon v2.1 estimates of unobserved clonotypes were used to assess repertoire richness. This is the immuneACCESS table as TCRdb keeps it, with only in-frame sequences that have V and J called. A part of the clones is gone; compared with another copy, unresolved V genes explain less than half, and the rest is unexplained. V, J and clone size reflect that table, while D and trimming were determined from the DNA. The sample yields about 470,000 clones; roughly three quarters were counted once. The ten largest make up less than 15% of the sample.

The donors were healthy, HIV-negative adults with no recently reported acute infections or vaccinations. Every donor was a Caucasian adult living in Nashville, Tennessee, USA. For unsorted samples, roughly 91 million PBMCs were counted, and genomic DNA was extracted using the QIAamp DNA Blood Mini kit. Blood was obtained by leukapheresis, after which PBMCs were separated by Ficoll-Histopaque density gradient centrifugation and cryopreserved in liquid nitrogen vapor phase. Source material: PBMCs. This TCR was sampled from a woman between 35 and 50 years old in good health. Some clones in this sample may be carry-over from other donors' samples. The V and J segments used are TRBV5-1 and TRBJ2-1; the D gene is unclear. The sequenced DNA: TGCGCCAGCAGCTCCACCCGCCGTACCCATGAGCAGTTCTTC. It codes for CASSSTRRTHEQFF.